A selection of T cell receptor beta chains follows, all from one sample in a study of T-cell memory formation after mild COVID-19. TCRdb re-derived calls from the 5' RACE reads in MiXCR, one entry per CDR3 protein. The table lists hundreds of thousands of distinct CDR3 sequences, around 27% of them singletons. Sequenced sample: PBMCs or a T cell subset sorted from them (not recorded which). The receptor source for this set is an adult woman who had mild COVID-19 (a few samples of this study predate the infection). Cell type and time point are not known. Each CDR3 is given with its conserved first and last residue. Fields, in order: V gene, D gene, J gene, clone size, CDR3 DNA, CDR3 protein. The D gene is left open where the match is weak. Only some rows state a clone size, as once, few, many or a class for expanded clones.

TRBV20-1	.	TRBJ1-5	few	TGCAGTGCTAGGGGGGGCAATCAGCCCCAGCATTTT	CSARGGNQPQHF
TRBV12-3/TRBV12-4	.	TRBJ2-3	.	TGTGCCAGCAGCTCCCGCACACTAGATACGCAGTATTTT	CASSSRTLDTQYF
TRBV3-1	TRBD1	TRBJ1-1	.	TGTGCCAGCACCACGACAGGGGAAGCTTTCTTT	CASTTTGEAFF
TRBV28	.	TRBJ2-7	once	TGTGCCAGCAGTTTACAGGACGGGACCTCCTACGAGCAGTACTTC	CASSLQDGTSYEQYF
TRBV3-1	TRBD1	TRBJ2-7	.	TGTGCCAGCAGCCAGGTAGGGGGCGCGGCCTACGAGCAGTACTTC	CASSQVGGAAYEQYF
TRBV4-1	.	TRBJ1-5	few	TGCGCCAGCAGCCAAGATGTGGGGGGACGCAATCAGCCCCAGCATTTT	CASSQDVGGRNQPQHF
TRBV9	TRBD2	TRBJ2-1	.	TGTGCCAGCAGCCTGAACCGGGACTCCGGGGGGAATGAGCAGTTCTTC	CASSLNRDSGGNEQFF
TRBV7-7	.	TRBJ2-2	few	TGTGCTAGCAGACCGGACCCAAAACCCGGGGAGCTGTTTTTT	CASRPDPKPGELFF
TRBV7-9	TRBD2	TRBJ2-7	.	TGTGCCAGCAGCTTGCCGGAAAAGCGGGACTCCTACGAGCAGTACTTC	CASSLPEKRDSYEQYF
TRBV12-3/TRBV12-4	TRBD2	TRBJ2-3	few	TGTGCCAGCAAACTAGCGGGAGGGACCTCAGATACGCAGTATTTT	CASKLAGGTSDTQYF
TRBV7-2	TRBD1	TRBJ1-2	few	TGTGCCAGCAGCCAGGACAGGGGGCGACTGGGAGGCTACACCTTC	CASSQDRGRLGGYTF
TRBV15	TRBD1	TRBJ1-5	.	TGTGCCACCAGCCCACGACCGGGACAGGGATTTACTTATAGCAATCAGCCCCAGCATTTT	CATSPRPGQGFTYSNQPQHF
TRBV5-1	TRBD1	TRBJ2-5	.	TGCGCCAGCGCCGAACAGGGGCAAGAGACCCAGTACTTC	CASAEQGQETQYF
TRBV6-4	.	TRBJ1-2	.	TGTGCCAGCAGTGTCTGGCCGGGACCGAGAAGTGGCTACACCTTC	CASSVWPGPRSGYTF
TRBV7-6	.	TRBJ2-3	once	TGTGCCAGCAGTACACAGACTAAGCCGGGCACAGATACGCAGTATTTT	CASSTQTKPGTDTQYF
TRBV7-2	.	TRBJ2-5	few	TGTGCCAGCAGCGGGGGACCGTCAGGGACCCAGTACTTC	CASSGGPSGTQYF
TRBV7-6	.	TRBJ2-5	.	TGTGCCAGCAGCTTCTCTGGGAGGAGGGGAGAGACCCAGTACTTC	CASSFSGRRGETQYF
TRBV27	TRBD2	TRBJ2-1	.	TGTGCCAGCAGTCCAGCCCGCGGGACTAGCGGGATTAGCTCCTACAATGAGCAGTTCTTC	CASSPARGTSGISSYNEQFF
TRBV20-1	.	TRBJ1-5	many	TGCAGTGCCCTCCCACTCGCAGGGAATCAGCCCCAGCATTTT	CSALPLAGNQPQHF
TRBV19	.	TRBJ1-5	.	TGTGCCAGTAGTATTAGGCCAGTAAAACCTAGCAATCAGCCCCAGCATTTT	CASSIRPVKPSNQPQHF
TRBV6-5	.	TRBJ2-5	.	TGTGCCAGCAGTCGGATATACGGCGAGGCGGACCAAGAGACCCAGTACTTC	CASSRIYGEADQETQYF
TRBV12-3/TRBV12-4	TRBD1	TRBJ1-1	.	TGTGCCAGCAGTTGGGGAGGGGGCGCTGGGGGGACTGAAGCTTTCTTT	CASSWGGGAGGTEAFF
TRBV20-1	TRBD1	TRBJ1-2	.	TGCAGTGCTAGCGGGACAGCAGCCTATGGCTACACCTTC	CSASGTAAYGYTF
TRBV28	TRBD2	TRBJ2-1	few	TGTGCCAGCAGACTCCTAGCGGGGGGGCGGAATGAGCAGTTCTTC	CASRLLAGGRNEQFF
TRBV29-1	.	TRBJ2-2	once	TGCAGCGTTGAGTCGATGAGCACCGGGGAGCTGTTTTTT	CSVESMSTGELFF
TRBV7-9	TRBD1	TRBJ2-1	few	TGTGCCAGCAGCTCAGGGGCCGACAGGGGGGCTTTCTTC	CASSSGADRGAFF
TRBV7-2	.	TRBJ1-4	.	TGTGCCAGCAGCTTGTTTAGGTCGGAAAAACTGTTTTTT	CASSLFRSEKLFF
TRBV7-3	.	TRBJ2-2	few	TGTGCCAGCAGCCCCCGCGCCGGGGGTACCGGGGAGCTGTTTTTT	CASSPRAGGTGELFF
TRBV24-1	.	TRBJ1-1	few	TGTGCCACCATGGACATCCAGCACACTGAAGCTTTCTTT	CATMDIQHTEAFF
TRBV10-3	TRBD1	TRBJ2-7	few	TGTGCCATCAGAGAGTCGACAGGGTGGCCCTACGAGCAGTACTTC	CAIRESTGWPYEQYF
TRBV10-3	.	TRBJ2-1	.	TGTGCCATCAGGGCCGATCCGGCGGTTGAGCAGTTCTTC	CAIRADPAVEQFF
TRBV12-3/TRBV12-4	.	TRBJ1-2	.	TGTGCCAGCAGAGCAGCAAGTAACTATGGCTACACCTTC	CASRAASNYGYTF